This is a list of T cell receptor beta chains from one sample in a study of cytotoxic CD8 clonotypes in ibrutinib-treated CLL. Data came from immunoSEQ multiplex PCR; TCRdb stores just in-frame clones and leaves some out. In the table there are some 200,000 clones, about four fifths of which are singletons. Sequencing used PBMCs, obtained after 12 months of ibrutinib treatment. The receptors were gathered from a human donor with chronic lymphocytic leukemia. Each CDR3 is given with its conserved first and last residue. A D gene is named only where the DNA matches it firmly. Clone size, where shown, is once, few, many, or a class for clones that have expanded.

d_call: TRBD2
v_call: TRBV12-5
clone_size: NA
j_call: TRBJ2-3
cdr3_nt: TGTGCTAGTGGTTCGGGACTAGCGGGAAGGCCCCCCACAGATACGCAGTATTTT
cdr3_aa: CASGSGLAGRPPTDTQYF

d_call: TRBD1
v_call: TRBV18
clone_size: NA
j_call: TRBJ1-2
cdr3_nt: TGTGCCAGCTCACCATCGGGACAGCTGAGGAATGGCTACACCTTC
cdr3_aa: CASSPSGQLRNGYTF

d_call: NA
v_call: TRBV2
clone_size: few
j_call: TRBJ1-3
cdr3_nt: TGTGCCAGCAGAGGGGGAACTGGAAACACCATATATTTT
cdr3_aa: CASRGGTGNTIYF

d_call: NA
v_call: TRBV5-1
clone_size: NA
j_call: TRBJ1-3
cdr3_nt: TGCGCCAGCAGCCCGGGGGTAAATGGAAACACCATATATTTT
cdr3_aa: CASSPGVNGNTIYF

d_call: NA
v_call: TRBV7-3
clone_size: NA
j_call: TRBJ2-7
cdr3_nt: TGTGCCAGCAGCCGACAATCCTCACAGGGTTCCCACGAGCAGTACTTC
cdr3_aa: CASSRQSSQGSHEQYF

d_call: NA
v_call: TRBV5-4
clone_size: few
j_call: TRBJ1-4
cdr3_nt: TGTGCCAGCACGTTTGAGGGACTGAATGAAAAACTGTTTTTT
cdr3_aa: CASTFEGLNEKLFF

d_call: TRBD2
v_call: TRBV13
clone_size: NA
j_call: TRBJ2-1
cdr3_nt: TGTGCCACCGCACTAGCGGGAGGCAATGAGCAGTTCTTC
cdr3_aa: CATALAGGNEQFF

d_call: NA
v_call: TRBV6-5
clone_size: few
j_call: TRBJ1-2
cdr3_nt: TGTGCCAGCAGGGTCAGGCAGAATACCCGGTATGGCTACACCTTC
cdr3_aa: CASRVRQNTRYGYTF

d_call: TRBD2
v_call: TRBV11-2
clone_size: NA
j_call: TRBJ2-5
cdr3_nt: TGTGCCAGCAGCTTTGATCTTGCAGCGGGAGACCCACAAGAGACCCAGTACTTC
cdr3_aa: CASSFDLAAGDPQETQYF

d_call: NA
v_call: TRBV9
clone_size: few
j_call: TRBJ2-7
cdr3_nt: TGTGCCAGCAGCGTACGGGACGAGCAGTACTTC
cdr3_aa: CASSVRDEQYF

d_call: TRBD1
v_call: TRBV7-9
clone_size: NA
j_call: TRBJ1-5
cdr3_nt: TGTGCCAGCAGACAGGGGTATCAGCCCCAGCATTTT
cdr3_aa: CASRQGYQPQHF

d_call: NA
v_call: TRBV5-1
clone_size: NA
j_call: TRBJ2-1
cdr3_nt: TGCGCCAGCAGCTTGGGGGCAGACAATGAGCAGTTCTTC
cdr3_aa: CASSLGADNEQFF

d_call: TRBD1
v_call: TRBV2
clone_size: few
j_call: TRBJ1-6
cdr3_nt: TGTGCCAGCAGTGCTAGTGGGACAGGGGTGAGGTCCTATAATTCACCCCTCCACTTT
cdr3_aa: CASSASGTGVRSYNSPLHF

d_call: NA
v_call: TRBV7-9
clone_size: NA
j_call: TRBJ1-6
cdr3_nt: TGTGCCAGCAGCTTAGTGTGGGGGGCGCAGGGTTCACCCCTCCACTTT
cdr3_aa: CASSLVWGAQGSPLHF

d_call: NA
v_call: TRBV4-1
clone_size: few
j_call: TRBJ1-1
cdr3_nt: TGCGCCAGCAGCCAAGATCCGGGTAGCGGCACTGAAGCTTTCTTT
cdr3_aa: CASSQDPGSGTEAFF

d_call: NA
v_call: TRBV19
clone_size: NA
j_call: TRBJ1-4
cdr3_nt: TGTGCCAGTAAAAAAGGGATAGGACAGACTAATGAAAAACTGTTTTTT
cdr3_aa: CASKKGIGQTNEKLFF